This T cell receptor (beta chain) appears in the sequencing data of a study of blood T cell repertoires in COVID-19. Looking at the study overall: COVID-19 samples, acute and convalescent, were from the United States, Italy and Spain. The cDNA or gDNA used as material had been derived from T cells, B-cell-depleted T cells, or PBMCs.

In the original processing: Amplified reference gene primers provided the basis for estimating nucleated cell counts. Measured with immunoSEQ multiplex PCR; TCRdb has only the in-frame clones, and not every one. Clone size and the V and J calls come from that table; the DNA yielded D and trimming. This sample has more than 250,000 clones; 80% to 90% occur once, and the top ten carry 1%. The length of the CDR3 is 17 residues. The germline CDR1 and CDR2 sequences are SNHLY and FYNNEI. The ends lost 3 bases at V and 0 bases at J; junction bases unmatched: 7. V usage is TRBV2 and J usage is TRBJ1-3; TRBD1 agrees at 8 bases. This TCR was sampled from a man aged 45-65 years with active or convalescent COVID-19. The sample taken for sequencing was peripheral blood. The CDR3 spells CASSDRQGRSSGNTIYF. For the CDR3, the DNA is TGTGCCAGCAGTGATCGACAGGGGCGAAGCTCTGGAAACACCATATATTTT.